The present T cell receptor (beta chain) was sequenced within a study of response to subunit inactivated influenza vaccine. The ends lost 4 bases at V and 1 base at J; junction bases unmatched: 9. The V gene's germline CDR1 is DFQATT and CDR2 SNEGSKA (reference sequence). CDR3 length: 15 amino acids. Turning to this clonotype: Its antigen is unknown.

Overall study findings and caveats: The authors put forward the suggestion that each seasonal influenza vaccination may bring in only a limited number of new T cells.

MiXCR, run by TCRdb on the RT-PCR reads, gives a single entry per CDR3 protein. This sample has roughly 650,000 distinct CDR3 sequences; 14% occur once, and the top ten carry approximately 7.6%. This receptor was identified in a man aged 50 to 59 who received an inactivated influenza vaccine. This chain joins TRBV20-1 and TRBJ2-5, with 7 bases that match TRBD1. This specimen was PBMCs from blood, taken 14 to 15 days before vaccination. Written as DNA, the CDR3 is TGCAGTGCTACTAAGGGGGCCGGTATCCAAGAGACCCAGTACTTC. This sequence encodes CSATKGAGIQETQYF.